Presented here are 29 T cell receptor beta chains from one specimen sequenced in a study of blood T cells in healthy people across ages. Primers used in a second PCR of roughly 6 to 11 cycles were a sample-barcoded 5' primer and a J-beta primer mix. A single record per CDR3 protein comes from TCRdb applying MiXCR to the 5' RACE reads. The table lists 650,000 to 1,000,000 distinct CDR3 sequences, about 36% of them singletons. The specimen was blood. Every receptor here comes from a man in his late teens or twenties in good health.

This chain joins TRBV12-3 or TRBV12-4 and TRBJ2-7, with TRBD2 matching over 8 bases. The junction had 17 bases not matched to a gene; V was cut back by 3 bases and J by 7 bases. CDR3 length: 17 amino acids. The CDR3 bases are TGTGCCAGCAGTTTGAGTCCGGGGGGGCCGCAGCGTATTGAGCAGTACTTC. Its translation: CASSLSPGGPQRIEQYF.

This clonotype has a handful of counts. V usage is TRBV12-3 or TRBV12-4 and J usage is TRBJ1-1; weak D call: TRBD1 (5 bases). V was trimmed by 6 bases and J by 6 bases, leaving 14 bases between them. The CDR3 spans 13 residues. The CDR3 sequence: CASSYRQGPEAFF. The CDR3 DNA sequence: TGTGCCAGCAGCTATCGCCAGGGACCTGAAGCTTTCTTT.

J is TRBJ1-1 and V is TRBV6-6; TRBD1 agrees at 12 bases. The V segment lost 6 bases and the J segment 7 bases; nucleotides outside the gene matches: 12. The CDR3 consists of 16 residues. The germline CDR1 and CDR2 sequences are MNHNY and SVGAGI (reference sequence). CDR3 amino acids: CASSRGTGGGIFEAFF. The CDR3 DNA is TGTGCCAGCAGCAGGGGGACAGGGGGCGGCATTTTTGAAGCTTTCTTT.

This clonotype showed up just a few times. The chain is built from TRBV11-2 and TRBJ2-1; D is uncertain. Germline loops: CDR1 SGHAT, CDR2 FQNNGV. The V and J ends lost 5 bases and 15 bases respectively, with 17 bases between them. CDR3 length: 12 amino acids. As DNA, the CDR3 is TGTGCCAGCAGCCCCCCCGGGTCCACGCTGTTCTTC. It translates to CASSPPGSTLFF.

This chain joins TRBV11-2 and TRBJ1-4, with 7 bases fitting TRBD1. CDR1 and CDR2 (germline): SGHAT, FQNNGV. The J segment lost 8 bases and the V segment lost 6 bases, leaving 9 bases of the junction unmatched. The CDR3 is made up of 14 amino acids. CDR3 nucleotide sequence: TGTGCCAGCAGACGGTCTTGGACAGGCGAAAAACTGTTTTTT. Translated, it gives CASRRSWTGEKLFF.

This clonotype has a count of ten or more. The rearrangement uses TRBV29-1 and TRBJ2-1; TRBD2 is a possible D gene (6 bases). Germline CDR1 is SQVTM and CDR2 is ANQGSEA. This CDR3 is 14 amino acids long. CDR3 bases: TGCGGGGGGACGCCCGCAGACTCGTACAATGAGCAGTTCTTC. Residues: CGGTPADSYNEQFF.

The chain uses TRBV7-9 and TRBJ1-2; TRBD1 matches at 7 bases. Looked up from germline, CDR1 is SEHNR and CDR2 is FQNEAQ (reference sequence). The CDR3 loop spans 12 amino acids. V shed 4 bases, J shed 8 bases, and the junction held 4 bases outside the gene matches. The CDR3 loop is CASSSQGIGYTF. DNA of the CDR3: TGTGCCAGCAGCTCACAGGGGATCGGCTACACCTTC.

This clonotype was seen a handful of times. The V call is TRBV24-1, the J call TRBJ1-5; 7 positions match TRBD1. The germline CDR1 and CDR2 sequences are KGHDR and SFDVKD. Trimming cost V 10 bases and J 6 bases; bases outside gene matches: 8. The length of the CDR3 is 13 residues. CDR3 amino acids: CATSDRVAQPQHF. Written as DNA, the CDR3 is TGTGCCACGAGCGACAGGGTGGCTCAGCCCCAGCATTTT.

The J gene is TRBJ1-5, the V gene TRBV2, with D unresolved. This CDR3 has 16 amino acids. V lost 1 base and J lost 3, with 13 bases in between. Germline assignment: CDR1 SNHLY and CDR2 FYNNEI. DNA for the CDR3: TGTGCCAGCAGTGAAGAGGGCAGGACTTACAATCAGCCCCAGCATTTT. This translates into CASSEEGRTYNQPQHF. Full variable domain (missing parts from reference TRBV2 and TRBJ1-5): EPEVTQTPSHQVTQMGQEVILRCVPISNHLYFYWYRQILGQKVEFLVSFYNNEISEKSEIFDDQFSVERPDGSNFTLKIRSTKLEDSAMYFCASSEEGRTYNQPQHFGDGTRLSIL.

This clonotype was observed at least ten times. The chain joins TRBV4-2 to TRBJ2-7, with TRBD1 matching over 9 bases. The CDR3 is 17 amino acids. The V and J ends lost 2 bases and 3 bases, in that order; junction bases with no gene match: 11. Germline V lookup: CDR1 LGHNA, CDR2 YNFKEQ. CDR3 loop: CASSQIGTGQGIYEQYF. The CDR3 region has the DNA TGTGCCAGCAGCCAAATTGGAACGGGACAGGGAATCTACGAGCAGTACTTC.

Concerning this clonotype: Possible read error: a much larger clone is one base away. The gene calls are TRBV4-3 and TRBJ2-1; D remains ambiguous. The CDR3 sequence is 18 residues long. CDR1 LGHNA and CDR2 YSLEER come from the germline V gene. The CDR3 bases are TGCGCCAGCAGCCAAGGACCTCTTAGGCCGAGATCCTACAAGGAGCAGTTCTTC. Encoded protein: CASSQGPLRPRSYKEQFF.

The chain employs TRBV7-9 and TRBJ1-1, with D possibly matching TRBD1 (5 bases). In germline, CDR1 is SEHNR, CDR2 FQNEAQ (reference sequence). Trimming shortened V by 4 bases and J by 8 bases, and 11 bases separated the two germline ends. The CDR3 is 12 residues long. CDR3: CASSSMGEEAFF. The CDR3 coding sequence is TGTGCCAGCAGCTCGATGGGGGAGGAAGCTTTCTTT.

DNA of the CDR3: TGTGCCAGCAGCCCTGTGGCGGGACAGAACACCGGGGAGCTGTTTTTT. It translates to CASSPVAGQNTGELFF. The gene calls are TRBV7-8 and TRBJ2-2; D may be TRBD1 or TRBD2 (6 bases each). The length of the CDR3 is 16 residues. CDR1 SGHVS and CDR2 FQNEAQ come from the germline V gene. V lost 5 bases to trimming and J lost 1 base, with 14 bases between them.

The rearrangement joins TRBV28 to TRBJ1-5, with D possibly matching TRBD1 (6 bases). Trimming shortened V by 6 bases and J by 7 bases, and 10 bases separated the two germline ends. The CDR3 sequence is 12 residues long. CDR1 and CDR2 (germline): MDHEN, SYDVKM. The CDR3 bases are TGTGCCAGCAGATTAGGGGGGCAGCCCCAGCATTTT. It yields the protein CASRLGGQPQHF.

The genes are TRBV6-2 or TRBV6-3 and TRBJ2-7; D not certain. The CDR3 covers 15 residues. V shed 5 bases and J shed 2 bases, with 16 bases lying between them. CDR1 is MNHEY and CDR2 is SVGEGT in the germline V gene. CDR3 coding DNA: TGTGCCAGCAGTCCCACAGCCTTGGGAACCTACGAGCAGTACTTC. It translates to CASSPTALGTYEQYF.

This clonotype was seen a handful of times. The rearrangement uses TRBV6-2 or TRBV6-3 and TRBJ1-5; D is uncertain. V lost 2 bases and J lost 9, with 11 bases in between. The CDR3 is 13 residues long. Germline loops: CDR1 MNHEY, CDR2 SVGEGT. CDR3: CASSYLEQRPQHF. CDR3 coding DNA: TGTGCCAGCAGTTACCTAGAGCAGCGGCCCCAGCATTTT.

This clonotype was seen many times. The chain uses TRBV4-2 and TRBJ2-3, with 11 bases fitting TRBD1. Germline loops: CDR1 LGHNA, CDR2 YNFKEQ. The CDR3 has 17 amino acids. V shed 1 base and J 3 bases; nucleotides not matched to a gene: 6. CDR3 in DNA: TGTGCCAGCAGCCAAGTACCGGACAGGGGGCGTACAGATACGCAGTATTTT. This encodes CASSQVPDRGRTDTQYF.

The gene calls are TRBV30 and TRBJ1-5, with TRBD1 identical over 7 bases. The CDR3 consists of 13 residues. The V and J ends lost 1 base and 4 bases, in that order; junction bases with no gene match: 1. From germline, CDR1 is GTSNPN and CDR2 SVGIG (reference sequence). The CDR3, as DNA: TGTGCCTGGAGTGCAGGGGGAAATCAGCCCCAGCATTTT. Encoded protein: CAWSAGGNQPQHF.

As for this clonotype: Since a much larger clone is just one base distant, this may be a read error. V gene TRBV10-3 combines with J gene TRBJ2-4, with D tentatively TRBD2 (5 bases). This CDR3 has 15 residues. Germline V gives CDR1 ENHRY, CDR2 SYGVKD. The CDR3, as DNA: TGTGCCATCAGTGATAGGCAGCTAGCCAAAAACGTTCAGTACTTC. Protein product: CAISDRQLAKNVQYF.

As regards this clonotype: A much bigger clone sits one base away, suggesting this may be a read error. V is TRBV12-3 or TRBV12-4 and J is TRBJ2-3; D tentatively fits TRBD1 or TRBD2 (6 bases each). The CDR3 is 16 residues long. Trimming pared 6 bases from V and 4 bases from J, leaving 20 bases between. The CDR3 here is CASRTNRVGGADTQYF. CDR3 bases: TGTGCCAGCAGAACGAACAGGGTCGGGGGCGCAGATACGCAGTATTTT.

This rearrangement joins TRBV11-2 to TRBJ2-4; D not certain. The J call may be wrong; the DNA end is better matched by TRBJ2-7. Germline lookup yields CDR1 SGHAT and CDR2 FQNNGV. The CDR3 totals 10 residues. The CDR3 region has the DNA TGTGCCACCGGCCCCTACGAGCAGTACTTC. Translating gives CATGPYEQYF.

This clonotype was counted a few times. The gene calls are TRBV20-1 and TRBJ1-2; D is possibly TRBD1 (6 bases). Germline V gives CDR1 DFQATT, CDR2 SNEGSKA (reference sequence). V was clipped by 8 bases and J by 3 bases, with 13 bases between them. CDR3 length: 12 residues. CDR3 residues: CSTHRTDYGYTF. CDR3 coding DNA: TGCAGTACACACAGGACAGACTATGGCTACACCTTC.

In its sample, this clonotype was seen a few times. The chain has TRBV20-1 and TRBJ2-3; perhaps TRBD2 as D (6 bases). This CDR3 is 14 amino acids long. In germline, CDR1 is DFQATT, CDR2 SNEGSKA (reference sequence). With 3 bases removed from V and 0 bases from J, the gap between germline ends came to 10 bases. Written as DNA, the CDR3 is TGCAGTGCTAGGTCTGGGACTAGCACAGATACGCAGTATTTT. Its protein is CSARSGTSTDTQYF.

The rearrangement joins TRBV6-5 to TRBJ2-1; D is possibly TRBD2 (6 bases). The CDR3 covers 14 residues. The germline V gene has CDR1 MNHEY and CDR2 SVGAGI. Trimming pared 4 bases from V and 5 bases from J, leaving 12 bases between. The CDR3 loop is CASSWGTGDNEQFF. As DNA, the CDR3 is TGTGCCAGCAGTTGGGGGACTGGGGACAATGAGCAGTTCTTC.

This clonotype was recorded only once. CDR3 amino acids: CASSAAYQETQYF. The CDR3 coding sequence is TGCGCCAGCAGCGCGGCCTACCAAGAGACCCAGTACTTC. The rearrangement links TRBV5-1 to TRBJ2-5; D uncertain. From germline, CDR1 is SGHRS and CDR2 YFSETQ. CDR3 length: 13 amino acids. V lost 4 bases and J lost 0, with 7 bases in between.

The rearrangement joins TRBV30 to TRBJ2-3; TRBD1 aligns across 8 bases. Germline V gene lookup returns CDR1 GTSNPN and CDR2 SVGIG (reference sequence). V lost 8 bases, J lost 1 base, and 5 bases stayed unmatched. The CDR3 spans 13 residues. CDR3 residues: CAGQGGGTDTQYF. The CDR3 DNA reads as TGTGCCGGACAGGGAGGCGGCACAGATACGCAGTATTTT.

This clonotype was observed a few times. A single base separates this from a much larger clone, so it may be a read error. The chain employs TRBV12-5 and TRBJ2-1; possibly TRBD1 or TRBD2 for D (5 bases each). This CDR3 has 14 residues. Per the germline V gene, CDR1 is LGHNT and CDR2 is FRNRAP. V lost 2 bases, J lost 13 bases, and 18 bases lay in between. In DNA, the CDR3 is TGTGCTAGTGGTTTGCCCCCGAGTGAGGGGACCCAGTTCTTC. Amino acid sequence: CASGLPPSEGTQFF. Drawing the rest from reference TRBV12-5 and TRBJ2-1, the complete variable domain is DARVTQTPRHKVTEMGQEVTMRCQPILGHNTVFWYRQTMMQGLELLAYFRNRAPLDDSGMPKDRFSAEMPDATLATLKIQPSEPRDSAVYFCASGLPPSEGTQFFGPGTRLTVL.

This clonotype was counted only a few times. The chain has TRBV5-1 and TRBJ2-4; no definite D call. Per the germline V gene, CDR1 is SGHRS and CDR2 is YFSETQ. The CDR3 runs 14 residues. Trimming left V 0 bases short and J 7 bases short, with 11 bases between. CDR3 amino acids: CASSLGRDSNIQYF. Written as DNA, the CDR3 is TGCGCCAGCAGCTTGGGTAGGGATTCGAACATTCAGTACTTC.

This clonotype has a count of ten or more. The chain has TRBV7-2 and TRBJ2-7, with a tentative D call TRBD1 (5 bases). Deletions cut 5 bases from V and 3 bases from J, with 11 bases between. The V gene's germline CDR1 is SGHTA and CDR2 FQGNSA. CDR3 size: 13 residues. The DNA for the CDR3 is TGTGCCAGCAGCCTGGACAAATTCTACGAGCAGTACTTC. Its translation is CASSLDKFYEQYF.